This T cell receptor (beta chain) was obtained from a study of response to subunit inactivated influenza vaccine. Study findings and constraints: That few new T cells are recruited by each seasonal influenza vaccination was the authors' suggestion.

The CDR3 has 12 residues. V was pared by 5 bases and J by 11 bases, with 4 bases of the junction left unmatched. TCRdb recomputed calls from the RT-PCR reads with MiXCR, one row per CDR3 protein. The data hold 650,000 to 850,000 distinct CDR3 sequences, with approximately 15% observed a single time. In regard to this clonotype: The antigen remains undetermined.

J is TRBJ2-5 and V is TRBV12-3 or TRBV12-4, with 11 bases lining up with TRBD2. The material sequenced was PBMCs from blood, taken roughly 15 days before vaccination. The sequence was collected from a man aged 50 to 60 who received an inactivated influenza vaccine. The CDR3, as DNA: TGTGCCAGCAGTAATAGCGGGGGGGCTCAGTACTTC. Translating it yields CASSNSGGAQYF.